Below are 32 T cell receptor beta chains sequenced from a single sample in a study of blood T cell repertoires in COVID-19 (dated by TCRdb to the early 2020s). Libraries were made using the immunoSEQ multiplex PCR assay. The clones in this table, taken by TCRdb from immuneACCESS, are in-frame only. Not every clone is retained; where verified, under half of the shortfall comes from an unresolved V gene, and the cause of the rest is unknown. For this sample the table gives 300,000 to 400,000 clones, of which around 89% were detected only once. The top ten clones comprise approximately 3% of the sample. The sequenced sample was peripheral blood. Receptor source: a woman aged 25 to 39 with COVID-19, enrolled during active disease.

This sequence joins TRBV2 and TRBJ2-7; 8 bases align to TRBD1. After removal of 7 bases from V and 0 bases from J, the junction contained 5 bases not matched to a gene. The CDR3 is 14 residues long. Germline CDR1 is SNHLY and CDR2 is FYNNEI. CDR3 region: CASNEDRDSYEQYV. For the CDR3, the DNA is TGTGCCAGCAATGAGGACAGGGACTCCTACGAGCAGTACGTC.

CDR3 protein: CASSPYSGTEIHGYTF. The CDR3 nucleotides are TGTGCCAGCTCACCCTACTCCGGGACAGAAATACATGGCTACACCTTC. The chain has TRBV18 and TRBJ1-2; 7 bases align to TRBD1. The length of the CDR3 is 16 residues. Germline loops: CDR1 KGHSH, CDR2 LQKENI. The ends lost 3 bases at V and 6 bases at J; junction bases unmatched: 13.

The genes are TRBV24-1 and TRBJ1-6, with 8 bases aligning to TRBD1. This CDR3 spans 19 amino acids. Trimming cost V 2 bases and J 9 bases; bases outside gene matches: 17. The germline V gene encodes CDR1 KGHDR and CDR2 SFDVKD. The CDR3 region has the DNA TGTGCCACCAGTGATTCCCCTACCAGGGGGCAGAGGGTAGGTTCACCCCTCCACTTT. The encoded protein is CATSDSPTRGQRVGSPLHF.

The genes are TRBV7-6 and TRBJ2-2; weak D call: TRBD1 (6 bases). Germline V lookup: CDR1 SGHVS, CDR2 FNYEAQ. V was trimmed by 3 bases and J by 0 bases, leaving 20 bases between them. The CDR3 spans 19 residues. The CDR3 is CASSFLTGSPMPNTGELFF. Here the CDR3 DNA reads TGTGCCAGCAGCTTCCTTACAGGGTCCCCGATGCCGAACACCGGGGAGCTGTTTTTT.

The chain employs TRBV6-5 and TRBJ2-7, with 9 bases lining up with TRBD1. The CDR3 consists of 13 residues. Trimming at V came to 5 bases and at J to 9 bases, leaving 8 bases not matched to a gene. Germline lookup yields CDR1 MNHEY and CDR2 SVGAGI. For the CDR3, the DNA is TGTGCCAGCAGTACCTCCGGGACAGGGAGGCAGTACGTC. It is translated as CASSTSGTGRQYV.

This clone was counted a few times. The chain recombines TRBV18 with TRBJ2-2; a weak D match, TRBD1 (6 bases). The V gene lost 2 bases and the J gene lost 7 bases, with 14 bases spanning the gap. Germline V gene data show CDR1 as KGHSH and CDR2 as LQKENI. This CDR3 has 15 amino acids. The CDR3 coding sequence is TGTGCCAGCTCACCAAGGAACAGGGCGGACGGGGAGCTGTTTTTT. Protein: CASSPRNRADGELFF.

V gene TRBV18 combines with J gene TRBJ2-7, with 8 bases lining up with TRBD1. This CDR3 is built from 15 residues. The V and J ends lost 1 base and 0 bases, in that order; junction bases with no gene match: 2. The V gene's germline CDR1 is KGHSH and CDR2 LQKENI. DNA of the CDR3: TGTGCCAGCTCACCACGGACAGGGCGCTCCTACGAGCAGTACTTC. Its translation is CASSPRTGRSYEQYF.

The chain employs TRBV14 and TRBJ2-7; D is undetermined. The CDR3 spans 14 residues. Trimming took off 1 base at V and 3 bases at J, with 10 bases between the two ends. Germline values: CDR1 SGHDN, CDR2 FVKESK. CDR3 region: CASSQANRYYEQYF. The CDR3 DNA is TGTGCCAGCAGCCAAGCGAACAGATACTACGAGCAGTACTTC. Full variable domain (outside the CDR3, taken from reference TRBV14 and TRBJ2-7): EAGVTQFPSHSVIEKGQTVTLRCDPISGHDNLYWYRRVMGKEIKFLLHFVKESKQDESGMPNNRFLAERTGGTYSTLKVQPAELEDSGVYFCASSQANRYYEQYFGPGTRLTVT.

V gene TRBV9 combines with J gene TRBJ2-2; maybe TRBD1 (6 bases). V lost 0 bases and J lost 3, with 9 bases in between. The length of the CDR3 is 15 residues. Germline CDR1 and CDR2: SGDLS and YYNGEE. Written as DNA, the CDR3 is TGTGCCAGCAGCGTAGATCCAGGGGACACCGGGGAGCTGTTTTTT. Translation: CASSVDPGDTGELFF. Full variable domain (outside the CDR3, taken from reference TRBV9 and TRBJ2-2): DSGVTQTPKHLITATGQRVTLRCSPRSGDLSVYWYQQSLDQGLQFLIQYYNGEERAKGNILERFSAQQFPDLHSELNLSSLELGDSALYFCASSVDPGDTGELFFGEGSRLTVL.

This clone was counted a few times. The chain joins TRBV18 to TRBJ1-1; D is possibly TRBD1 (5 bases). V was clipped by 1 base and J by 0 bases, with 6 bases between them. The CDR3 extends over 14 amino acids. The germline V gene has CDR1 KGHSH and CDR2 LQKENI. The CDR3 spells CASSPRQLNTEAFF. The CDR3, as DNA: TGTGCCAGCTCACCACGACAGTTGAACACTGAAGCTTTCTTT.

The chain has TRBV12-5 and TRBJ2-2; the D gene is possibly TRBD1 (7 bases). The CDR3 has 14 amino acids. The germline CDR1 and CDR2 sequences are LGHNT and FRNRAP. Trimming pared 6 bases from V and 7 bases from J, leaving 15 bases between. The CDR3 protein is CASGLTGTHGELFF. In DNA, the CDR3 is TGTGCTAGTGGCCTGACAGGGACTCACGGGGAGCTGTTTTTT.

This clone was observed once. This chain joins TRBV6-5 and TRBJ2-7, with 7 bases fitting TRBD1. This CDR3 contains 11 residues. Germline CDR1 MNHEY, CDR2 SVGAGI. The trim removed 6 bases at V and 11 bases at J, leaving 7 bases unmatched. As DNA, the CDR3 is TGTGCCAGCAGCTCCGACAGGGCGGAGTACTTC. Protein sequence: CASSSDRAEYF.

The rearrangement links TRBV28 to TRBJ1-3, with D possibly TRBD1 on 6 matching bases. Trimming shortened V by 0 bases and J by 8 bases, and 20 bases separated the two germline ends. Germline V gene sequence: CDR1 MDHEN, CDR2 SYDVKM. The CDR3 extends over 17 amino acids. CDR3 sequence reads: CASSLWGRGKKGDTIYF. The CDR3 nucleotides read TGTGCCAGCAGTTTATGGGGACGGGGAAAGAAGGGGGACACCATATATTTT.

The chain joins TRBV28 to TRBJ2-7; the D gene is possibly TRBD2 (6 bases). This CDR3 is 14 amino acids long. Germline loops: CDR1 MDHEN, CDR2 SYDVKM. V lost 2 bases and J 4 bases, leaving 12 bases between the germline ends. CDR3 in amino acids: CASSLRGSGYEQYF. The CDR3 DNA is TGTGCCAGCAGTTTACGGGGGTCGGGGTACGAGCAGTACTTC.

The CDR3 spells CASSLYTGGGLAGGPDTQYF. The CDR3 nucleotides read TGTGCCAGCAGTTTATACACAGGGGGTGGACTAGCGGGAGGCCCAGATACGCAGTATTTT. The gene calls are TRBV28 and TRBJ2-3; TRBD2 aligns across 14 bases. The CDR3 has 20 residues. The J segment lost 4 bases and the V segment lost 1 base, leaving 13 bases of the junction unmatched. Germline V lookup: CDR1 MDHEN, CDR2 SYDVKM.

The chain uses TRBV9 and TRBJ2-3; TRBD2 is a possible D gene (6 bases). CDR1 is SGDLS, CDR2 YYNGEE, per germline. V was clipped by 3 bases and J by 2 bases, with 16 bases between them. The CDR3 has 16 amino acids. The CDR3 sequence: CASSGPIADSTDTQYF. CDR3 coding DNA: TGTGCCAGCAGCGGACCGATAGCGGATTCCACAGATACGCAGTATTTT. The full variable domain, with the rest looked up from reference TRBV9 and TRBJ2-3, is DSGVTQTPKHLITATGQRVTLRCSPRSGDLSVYWYQQSLDQGLQFLIQYYNGEERAKGNILERFSAQQFPDLHSELNLSSLELGDSALYFCASSGPIADSTDTQYFGPGTRLTVL.

A single count supports this clone. V is TRBV11-3 and J is TRBJ2-5; possibly TRBD1 for D (5 bases). V shed 4 bases and J shed 5 bases, with 17 bases lying between them. Germline CDR1 is SGHNT and CDR2 is YENEEA. The CDR3 is made up of 15 amino acids. The CDR3 is CASSSPGATLETQYF. The CDR3 nucleotides are TGTGCCAGCAGCTCACCTGGGGCGACCTTGGAGACCCAGTACTTC.

This clone came up once. V is TRBV19 and J is TRBJ1-4; D is ambiguous. Germline V gene lookup returns CDR1 LNHDA and CDR2 SQIVND (reference sequence). This CDR3 has 15 residues. Trimming took off 2 bases at V and 8 bases at J, with 15 bases between the two ends. In DNA form, the CDR3 reads TGTGCCAGTAGTATAAGCGGGGTGTGGAAAGAAAAACTGTTTTTT. This sequence encodes CASSISGVWKEKLFF. Variable domain in full (rest from reference TRBV19 and TRBJ1-4): DGGITQSPKYLFRKEGQNVTLSCEQNLNHDAMYWYRQDPGQGLRLIYYSQIVNDFQKGDIAEGYSVSREKKESFPLTVTSAQKNPTAFYLCASSISGVWKEKLFFGSGTQLSVL.

The V and J genes are TRBV7-9 and TRBJ2-2, with D possibly matching TRBD1 (6 bases). The CDR3 extends over 16 amino acids. Trimming shortened V by 4 bases and J by 7 bases, and 19 bases separated the two germline ends. Germline lookup yields CDR1 SEHNR and CDR2 FQNEAQ (reference sequence). The CDR3 spells CASSSNVRQVGGELFF. The CDR3 DNA reads TGTGCCAGCAGCTCAAACGTGAGACAGGTTGGCGGGGAGCTGTTTTTT.

The chain employs TRBV14 and TRBJ1-6; 9 bases are shared with TRBD1. Germline V gives CDR1 SGHDN, CDR2 FVKESK. The CDR3 is 16 residues long. V gave up 4 bases and J gave up 7 bases; unmatched junction bases: 8. The CDR3 nucleotides read TGTGCCAGCAGCCGAGGGGGACAGGGTCGAAATTCACCCCTCCACTTT. Amino acid sequence: CASSRGGQGRNSPLHF.

The sample holds a few counts of this clone. J is TRBJ1-6 and V is TRBV4-2, with D maybe TRBD1 (6 bases). Looked up from germline, CDR1 is LGHNA and CDR2 is YNFKEQ. The CDR3 length is 18 residues. V gave up 0 bases and J gave up 7 bases, with 19 bases separating them. The CDR3 DNA reads TGTGCCAGCAGCCAAGATCCGCAGGGGTCTGGGCTAAATTCACCCCTCCACTTT. Its translation is CASSQDPQGSGLNSPLHF.

This chain connects TRBV13 to TRBJ2-1; 10 bases match TRBD1. V lost 1 base, J lost 6 bases, and 9 bases stayed unmatched. CDR1 and CDR2 (germline): PRHDT, FYEKMQ (reference sequence). There are 17 residues in the CDR3. CDR3 sequence reads: CASSLDDVGQGFNEQFF. CDR3 coding DNA: TGTGCCAGCAGCTTAGATGATGTGGGACAGGGGTTCAATGAGCAGTTCTTC.

The CDR3 DNA sequence: TGTGCCACCAGCTCAGGGGGCGCAGGCTATGGCTACACCTTC. Its protein is CATSSGGAGYGYTF. The gene calls are TRBV15 and TRBJ1-2; 8 bases map to TRBD1. Germline lookup yields CDR1 LNHNV and CDR2 YYDKDF (reference sequence). The CDR3 loop spans 14 amino acids. Germline trimming cut 5 bases from V and 4 bases from J; bases unmatched to any gene: 6.

This sequence joins TRBV7-6 and TRBJ1-2, with D possibly TRBD1 on 5 matching bases. This CDR3 spans 13 amino acids. V was clipped by 5 bases and J by 0 bases, with 7 bases between them. Germline CDR1 is SGHVS and CDR2 is FNYEAQ. The chain's CDR3 is CASSAGSNYGYTF. CDR3 nucleotides: TGTGCCAGCAGCGCAGGGTCTAACTATGGCTACACCTTC. The whole variable domain, remainder taken from reference TRBV7-6 and TRBJ1-2, is GAGVSQSPRYKVTKRGQDVALRCDPISGHVSLYWYRQALGQGPEFLTYFNYEAQQDKSGLPNDRFSAERPEGSISTLTIQRTEQRDSAMYRCASSAGSNYGYTFGSGTRLTVV.

The genes are TRBV3-1 (or the pseudogene TRBV3-2) and TRBJ1-2, with D uncertain. Trimming stripped 8 bases from V and 8 bases from J, with 21 bases between. Germline V gene lookup returns CDR1 LGHDT and CDR2 YNNKEL (reference sequence). This CDR3 region has 14 residues. The CDR3 DNA reads TGTGCCAGCGGGCTTGCTTCGGTAACTGGGGGCTACACCTTC. It yields the protein CASGLASVTGGYTF.

The chain combines TRBV6-5 with TRBJ1-2; D may be TRBD1 (5 bases). CDR1 is MNHEY, CDR2 SVGAGI, per germline. The CDR3 sequence is 12 residues long. Trimming shortened V by 4 bases and J by 6 bases, and 9 bases separated the two germline ends. The CDR3 bases are TGTGCCAGCAGTTCCAGGGCGGATGGCTACACCTTC. Protein product: CASSSRADGYTF.

This chain joins TRBV29-1 and TRBJ1-4; no clear D gene. V lost 5 bases, J lost 2 bases, and 12 bases lay in between. Germline CDR1 SQVTM, CDR2 ANQGSEA. The CDR3 is 14 amino acids. CDR3 bases: TGCAGCGTTTGGAGCGGAGGGACTAATGAAAAACTGTTTTTT. Protein: CSVWSGGTNEKLFF.

The chain employs TRBV3-1 (or the pseudogene TRBV3-2) and TRBJ2-3; D is unclear. Germline V gives CDR1 LGHDT, CDR2 YNNKEL (reference sequence). The ends were cut back, 0 bases at V and 6 bases at J, with 7 bases in the middle. The CDR3 is 13 amino acids. The DNA of the CDR3 is TGTGCCAGCAGCCAAGATCTTTCCGATACGCAGTATTTT. It codes for CASSQDLSDTQYF.

This chain uses TRBV7-9 with TRBJ2-7, with 8 bases matching TRBD1. Per the germline V gene, CDR1 is SEHNR and CDR2 is FQNEAQ (reference sequence). Trimming took 5 bases from V and 2 from J; bases not matched to a gene: 11. The length of the CDR3 is 16 residues. The CDR3 DNA reads TGTGCCAGCAGCCCCCCCGAGGGCAGGGGGCCCTACGAGCAGTACTTC. Its protein product is CASSPPEGRGPYEQYF.

V is TRBV11-2 and J is TRBJ2-3; D is undetermined. The CDR3 loop spans 15 amino acids. Germline-derived CDR1 and CDR2 are SGHAT and FQNNGV. V shed 3 bases and J shed 8 bases, with 18 bases lying between them. DNA for the CDR3: TGTGCCAGCAGCTTCCAACCTTCCGCGTCCGGTACGCAGTATTTT. It specifies CASSFQPSASGTQYF.

The chain couples TRBV11-3 to TRBJ2-2; a weak D match, TRBD2 (6 bases). This CDR3 has 16 residues. V lost 4 bases to trimming and J lost 2 bases, with 14 bases between them. Germline V gene sequence: CDR1 SGHNT, CDR2 YENEEA. The CDR3 DNA follows: TGTGCCAGCAGCTCCGGGGCGGGACGAAACACCGGGGAGCTGTTTTTT. Residues: CASSSGAGRNTGELFF.

A word on this clone: This CDR3 is also generated by other DNA sequences in the sample. The rearrangement uses TRBV28 and TRBJ2-7, with D maybe TRBD1 (5 bases). V was trimmed by 3 bases and J by 2 bases, leaving 8 bases between them. CDR3 size: 13 residues. Germline CDR1 MDHEN, CDR2 SYDVKM. CDR3 sequence reads: CASSLGQTYEQYF. The CDR3 DNA reads TGTGCCAGCAGTTTGGGGCAAACCTACGAGCAGTACTTC.